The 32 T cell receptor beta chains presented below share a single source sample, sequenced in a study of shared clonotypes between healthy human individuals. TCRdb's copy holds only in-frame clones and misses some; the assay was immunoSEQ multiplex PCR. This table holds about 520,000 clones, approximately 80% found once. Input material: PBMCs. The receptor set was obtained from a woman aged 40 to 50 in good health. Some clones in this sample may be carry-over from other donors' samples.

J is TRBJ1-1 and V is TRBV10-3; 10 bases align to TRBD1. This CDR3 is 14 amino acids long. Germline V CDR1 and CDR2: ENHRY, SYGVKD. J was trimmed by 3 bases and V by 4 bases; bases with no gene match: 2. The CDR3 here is CAISGTGGDTEAFF. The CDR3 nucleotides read TGTGCCATCAGTGGGACAGGGGGGGACACTGAAGCTTTCTTT.

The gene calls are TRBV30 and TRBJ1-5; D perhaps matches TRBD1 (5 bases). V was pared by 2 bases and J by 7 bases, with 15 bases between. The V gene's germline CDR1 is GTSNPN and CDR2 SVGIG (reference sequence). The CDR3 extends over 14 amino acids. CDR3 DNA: TGTGCCTGGAGTTTGGGAGACAGTCGACAGCCCCAGCATTTT. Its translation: CAWSLGDSRQPQHF.

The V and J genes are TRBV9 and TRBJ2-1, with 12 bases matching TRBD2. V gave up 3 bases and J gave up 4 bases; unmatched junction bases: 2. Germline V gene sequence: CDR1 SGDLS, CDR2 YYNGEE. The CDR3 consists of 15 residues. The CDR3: CASSATSGGYNEQFF. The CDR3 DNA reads TGTGCCAGCAGCGCGACTAGCGGGGGATACAATGAGCAGTTCTTC.

The CDR3 nucleotides read TGTGCCAGCAGCCCTTCGGGGATGAAGAAGAGCAATGAGCAGTTCTTC. This sequence encodes CASSPSGMKKSNEQFF. V usage is TRBV28 and J usage is TRBJ2-1; perhaps TRBD2 as D (5 bases). V lost 6 bases to trimming and J lost 6 bases, with 21 bases between them. This CDR3 comprises 16 residues. Germline lookup yields CDR1 MDHEN and CDR2 SYDVKM. Supplemented by reference TRBV28 and TRBJ2-1, the full variable domain reads DVKVTQSSRYLVKRTGEKVFLECVQDMDHENMFWYRQDPGLGLRLIYFSYDVKMKEKGDIPEGYSVSREKKERFSLILESASTNQTSMYLCASSPSGMKKSNEQFFGPGTRLTVL.

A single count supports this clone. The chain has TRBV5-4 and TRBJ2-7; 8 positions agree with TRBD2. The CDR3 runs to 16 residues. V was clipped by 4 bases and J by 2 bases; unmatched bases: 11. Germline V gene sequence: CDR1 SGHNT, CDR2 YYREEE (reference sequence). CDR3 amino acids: CASSQPVAGRTYEQYF. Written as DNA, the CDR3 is TGTGCCAGCAGCCAACCGGTAGCGGGGCGGACCTACGAGCAGTACTTC.

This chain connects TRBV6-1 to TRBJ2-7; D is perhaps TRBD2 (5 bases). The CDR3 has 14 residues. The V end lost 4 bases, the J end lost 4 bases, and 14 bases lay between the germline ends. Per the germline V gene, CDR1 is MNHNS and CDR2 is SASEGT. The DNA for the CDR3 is TGTGCCAGCAGTGGGACTTCACCGCCTTACGAGCAGTACTTC. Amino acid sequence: CASSGTSPPYEQYF.

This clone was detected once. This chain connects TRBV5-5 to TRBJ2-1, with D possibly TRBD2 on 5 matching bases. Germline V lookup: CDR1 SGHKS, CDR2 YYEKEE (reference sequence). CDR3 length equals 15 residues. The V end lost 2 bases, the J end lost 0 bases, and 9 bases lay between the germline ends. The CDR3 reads CASSFRSGSYNEQFF. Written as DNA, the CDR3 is TGTGCCAGCAGCTTTAGGAGCGGCTCCTACAATGAGCAGTTCTTC.

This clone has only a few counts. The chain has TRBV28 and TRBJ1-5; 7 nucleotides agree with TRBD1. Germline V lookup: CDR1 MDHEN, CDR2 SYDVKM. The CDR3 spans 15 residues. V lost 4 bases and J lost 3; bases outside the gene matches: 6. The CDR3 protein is CASSSVGTVNQPQHF. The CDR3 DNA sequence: TGTGCCAGCAGTTCTGTAGGGACAGTCAATCAGCCCCAGCATTTT. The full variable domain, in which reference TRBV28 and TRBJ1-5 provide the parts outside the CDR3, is DVKVTQSSRYLVKRTGEKVFLECVQDMDHENMFWYRQDPGLGLRLIYFSYDVKMKEKGDIPEGYSVSREKKERFSLILESASTNQTSMYLCASSSVGTVNQPQHFGDGTRLSIL.

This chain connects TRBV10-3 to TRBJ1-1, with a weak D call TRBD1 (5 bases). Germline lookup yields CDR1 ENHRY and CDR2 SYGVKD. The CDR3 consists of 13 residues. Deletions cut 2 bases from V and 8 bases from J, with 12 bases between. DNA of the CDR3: TGTGCCATCAGTGAGGGGACTGAGGGGGAAGCTTTCTTT. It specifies CAISEGTEGEAFF.

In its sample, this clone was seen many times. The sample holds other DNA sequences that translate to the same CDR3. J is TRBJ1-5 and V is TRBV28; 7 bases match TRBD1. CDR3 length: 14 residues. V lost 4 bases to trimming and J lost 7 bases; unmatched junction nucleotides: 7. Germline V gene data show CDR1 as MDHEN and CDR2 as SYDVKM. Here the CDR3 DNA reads TGTGCCAGCAGTTACCCGACAGGGCGGCAGCCCCAGCATTTT. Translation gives CASSYPTGRQPQHF.

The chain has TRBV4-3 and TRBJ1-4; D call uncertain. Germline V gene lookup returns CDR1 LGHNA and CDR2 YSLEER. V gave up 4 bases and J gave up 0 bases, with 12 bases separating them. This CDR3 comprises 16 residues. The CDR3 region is CASSLEPQATNEKLFF. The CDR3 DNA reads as TGCGCCAGCAGCCTCGAACCTCAGGCAACTAATGAAAAACTGTTTTTT.

The DNA of the CDR3 is TGTGCCAGCAGCTTACAGGGCTCCTACAATGAGCAGTTCTTC. This codes for CASSLQGSYNEQFF. The chain combines TRBV11-2 with TRBJ2-1; D is possibly TRBD1 (5 bases). Per germline, CDR1 SGHAT and CDR2 FQNNGV. The CDR3 extends over 14 amino acids. Trimming pared 2 bases from V and 0 bases from J, leaving 5 bases between. The variable domain in full, completed from reference TRBV11-2 and TRBJ2-1, reads EAGVAQSPRYKIIEKRQSVAFWCNPISGHATLYWYQQILGQGPKLLIQFQNNGVVDDSQLPKDRFSAERLKGVDSTLKIQPAKLEDSAVYLCASSLQGSYNEQFFGPGTRLTVL.

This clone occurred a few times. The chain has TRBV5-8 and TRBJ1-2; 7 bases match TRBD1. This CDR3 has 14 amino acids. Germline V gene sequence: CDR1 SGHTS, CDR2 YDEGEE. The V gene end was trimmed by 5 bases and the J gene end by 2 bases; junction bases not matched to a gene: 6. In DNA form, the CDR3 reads TGTGCCAGCAGATTGAGGACAGGAAACTATGGCTACACCTTC. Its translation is CASRLRTGNYGYTF.

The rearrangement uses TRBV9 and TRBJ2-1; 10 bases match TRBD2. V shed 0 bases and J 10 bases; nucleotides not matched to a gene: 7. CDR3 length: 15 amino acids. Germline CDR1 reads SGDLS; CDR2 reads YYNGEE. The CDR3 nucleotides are TGTGCCAGCAGCGTAGATGAAGCGGGAGGGCGGGAGCAGTTCTTC. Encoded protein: CASSVDEAGGREQFF. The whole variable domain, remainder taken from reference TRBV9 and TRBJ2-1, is DSGVTQTPKHLITATGQRVTLRCSPRSGDLSVYWYQQSLDQGLQFLIQYYNGEERAKGNILERFSAQQFPDLHSELNLSSLELGDSALYFCASSVDEAGGREQFFGPGTRLTVL.

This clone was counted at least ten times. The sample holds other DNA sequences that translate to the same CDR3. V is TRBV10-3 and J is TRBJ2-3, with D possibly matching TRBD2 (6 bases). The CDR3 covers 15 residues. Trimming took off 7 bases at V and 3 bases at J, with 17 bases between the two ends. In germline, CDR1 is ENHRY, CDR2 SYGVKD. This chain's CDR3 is CAIMGSGFGTDTQYF. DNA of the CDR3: TGTGCCATCATGGGAAGCGGGTTCGGGACAGATACGCAGTATTTT.

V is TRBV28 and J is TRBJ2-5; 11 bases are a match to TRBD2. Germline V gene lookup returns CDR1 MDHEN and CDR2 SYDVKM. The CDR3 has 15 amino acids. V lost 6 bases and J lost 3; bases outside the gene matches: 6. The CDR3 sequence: CASRPAGLAEETQYF. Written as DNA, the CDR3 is TGTGCCAGCAGGCCAGCGGGACTAGCGGAAGAGACCCAGTACTTC.

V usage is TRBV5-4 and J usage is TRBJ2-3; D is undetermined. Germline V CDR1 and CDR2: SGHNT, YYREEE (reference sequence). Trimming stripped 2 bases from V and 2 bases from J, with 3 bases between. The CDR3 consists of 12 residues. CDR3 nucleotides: TGTGCCAGCAGCTTTGTCACAGATACGCAGTATTTT. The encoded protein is CASSFVTDTQYF.

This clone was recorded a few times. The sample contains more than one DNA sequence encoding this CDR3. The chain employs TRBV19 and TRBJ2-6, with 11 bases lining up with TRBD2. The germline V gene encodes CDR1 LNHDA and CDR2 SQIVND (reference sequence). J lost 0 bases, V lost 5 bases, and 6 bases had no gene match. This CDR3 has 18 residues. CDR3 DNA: TGTGCCAGTAGTCCTCGACTAGCGGGGCGCTCTGGGGCCAACGTCCTGACTTTC. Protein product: CASSPRLAGRSGANVLTF.

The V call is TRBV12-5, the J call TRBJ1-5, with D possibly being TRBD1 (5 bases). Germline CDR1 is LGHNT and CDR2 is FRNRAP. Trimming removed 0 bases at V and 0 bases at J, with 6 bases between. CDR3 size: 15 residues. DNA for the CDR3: TGTGCTAGTGGTTTGGTGGGACCTAGCAATCAGCCCCAGCATTTT. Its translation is CASGLVGPSNQPQHF. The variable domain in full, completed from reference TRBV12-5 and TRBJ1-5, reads DARVTQTPRHKVTEMGQEVTMRCQPILGHNTVFWYRQTMMQGLELLAYFRNRAPLDDSGMPKDRFSAEMPDATLATLKIQPSEPRDSAVYFCASGLVGPSNQPQHFGDGTRLSIL.

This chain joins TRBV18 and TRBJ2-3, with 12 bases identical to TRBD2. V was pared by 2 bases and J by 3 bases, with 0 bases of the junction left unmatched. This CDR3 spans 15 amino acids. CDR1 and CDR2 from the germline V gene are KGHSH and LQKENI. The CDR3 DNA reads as TGTGCCAGCTCACCAGGACTAGCGGGAACAGATACGCAGTATTTT. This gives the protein CASSPGLAGTDTQYF.

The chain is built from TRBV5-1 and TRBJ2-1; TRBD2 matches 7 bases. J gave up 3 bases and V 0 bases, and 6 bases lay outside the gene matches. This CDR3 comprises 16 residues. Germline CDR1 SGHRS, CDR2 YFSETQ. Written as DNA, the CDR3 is TGCGCCAGCAGCTTGGTAGTGGGAGGGTTCTACAATGAGCAGTTCTTC. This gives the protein CASSLVVGGFYNEQFF.

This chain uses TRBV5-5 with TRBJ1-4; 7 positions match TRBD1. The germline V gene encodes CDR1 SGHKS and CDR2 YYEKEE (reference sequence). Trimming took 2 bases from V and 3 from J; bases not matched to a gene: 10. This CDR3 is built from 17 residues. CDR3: CASSLTDRVVPNEKLFF. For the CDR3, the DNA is TGTGCCAGCAGCTTAACCGACAGGGTAGTACCTAATGAAAAACTGTTTTTT.

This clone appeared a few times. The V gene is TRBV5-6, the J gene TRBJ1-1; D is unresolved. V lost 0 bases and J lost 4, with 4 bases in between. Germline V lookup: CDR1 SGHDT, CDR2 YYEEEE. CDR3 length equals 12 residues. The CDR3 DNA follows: TGTGCCAGCAGCTTGGACTTCACTGAAGCTTTCTTT. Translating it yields CASSLDFTEAFF.

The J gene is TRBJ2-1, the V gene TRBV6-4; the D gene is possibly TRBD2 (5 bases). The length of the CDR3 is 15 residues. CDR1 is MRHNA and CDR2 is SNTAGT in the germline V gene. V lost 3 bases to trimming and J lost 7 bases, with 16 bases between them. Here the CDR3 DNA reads TGTGCCAGCAGTGATGTAGTACGGGGAACAAATGAGCAGTTCTTC. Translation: CASSDVVRGTNEQFF.

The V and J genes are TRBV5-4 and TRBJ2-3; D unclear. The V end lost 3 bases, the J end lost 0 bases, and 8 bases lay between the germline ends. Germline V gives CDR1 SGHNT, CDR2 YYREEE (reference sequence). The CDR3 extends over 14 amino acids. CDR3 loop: CASSYGRSTDTQYF. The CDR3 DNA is TGTGCCAGCAGCTATGGACGCAGCACAGATACGCAGTATTTT.

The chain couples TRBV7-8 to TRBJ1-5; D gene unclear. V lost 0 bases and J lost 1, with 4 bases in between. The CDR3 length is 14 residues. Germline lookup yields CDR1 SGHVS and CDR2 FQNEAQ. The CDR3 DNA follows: TGTGCCAGCAGCTTAGCCGGCAGCAATCAGCCCCAGCATTTT. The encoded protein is CASSLAGSNQPQHF. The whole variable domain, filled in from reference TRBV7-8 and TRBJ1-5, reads GAGVSQSPRYKVAKRGQDVALRCDPISGHVSLFWYQQALGQGPEFLTYFQNEAQLDKSGLPSDRFFAERPEGSVSTLKIQRTQQEDSAVYLCASSLAGSNQPQHFGDGTRLSIL.

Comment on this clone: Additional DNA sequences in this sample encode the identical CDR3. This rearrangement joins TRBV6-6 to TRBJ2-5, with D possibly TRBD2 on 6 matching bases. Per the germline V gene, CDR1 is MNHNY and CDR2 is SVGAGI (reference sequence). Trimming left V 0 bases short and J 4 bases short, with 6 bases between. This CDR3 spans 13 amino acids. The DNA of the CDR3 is TGTGCCAGCAGTTACTCCGGGGGAGAGACCCAGTACTTC. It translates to CASSYSGGETQYF.

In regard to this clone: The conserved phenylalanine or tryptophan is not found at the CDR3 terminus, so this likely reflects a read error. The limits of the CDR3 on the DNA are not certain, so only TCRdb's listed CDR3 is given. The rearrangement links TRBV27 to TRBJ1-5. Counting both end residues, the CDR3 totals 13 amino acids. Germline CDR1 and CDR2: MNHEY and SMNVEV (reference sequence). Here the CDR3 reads CASSRGSSQPQHL.

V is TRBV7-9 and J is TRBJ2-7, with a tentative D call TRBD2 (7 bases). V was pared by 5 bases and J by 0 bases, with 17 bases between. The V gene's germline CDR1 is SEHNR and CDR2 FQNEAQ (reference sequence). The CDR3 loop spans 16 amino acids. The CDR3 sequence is CASSPEGGLRSYEQYF. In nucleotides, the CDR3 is TGTGCCAGCAGCCCCGAAGGGGGACTACGCTCCTACGAGCAGTACTTC. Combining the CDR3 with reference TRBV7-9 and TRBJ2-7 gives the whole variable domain DTGVSQNPRHKITKRGQNVTFRCDPISEHNRLYWYRQTLGQGPEFLTYFQNEAQLEKSRLLSDRFSAERPKGSFSTLEIQRTEQGDSAMYLCASSPEGGLRSYEQYFGPGTRLTVT.

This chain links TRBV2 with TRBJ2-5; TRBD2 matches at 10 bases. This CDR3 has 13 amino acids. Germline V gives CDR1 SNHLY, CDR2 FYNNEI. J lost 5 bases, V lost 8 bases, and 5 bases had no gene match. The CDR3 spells CASSSGSGETQYF. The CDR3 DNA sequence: TGTGCCAGCTCTAGCGGGAGCGGTGAGACCCAGTACTTC.

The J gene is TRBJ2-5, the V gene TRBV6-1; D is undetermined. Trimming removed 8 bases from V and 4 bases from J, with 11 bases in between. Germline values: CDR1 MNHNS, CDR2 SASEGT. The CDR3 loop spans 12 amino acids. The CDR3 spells CASSPGGETQYF. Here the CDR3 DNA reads TGTGCCAGCTCCCCCGGTGGAGAGACCCAGTACTTC.

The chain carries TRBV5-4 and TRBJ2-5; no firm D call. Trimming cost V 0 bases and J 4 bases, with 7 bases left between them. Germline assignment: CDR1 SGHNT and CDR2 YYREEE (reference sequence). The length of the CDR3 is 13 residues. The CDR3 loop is CASSLDGGETQYF. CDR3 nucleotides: TGTGCCAGCAGCTTGGACGGCGGAGAGACCCAGTACTTC. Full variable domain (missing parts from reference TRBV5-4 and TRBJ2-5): ETGVTQSPTHLIKTRGQQVTLRCSSQSGHNTVSWYQQALGQGPQFIFQYYREEENGRGNFPPRFSGLQFPNYSSELNVNALELDDSALYLCASSLDGGETQYFGPGTRLLVL.